A single sample is the source of the 2 T cell receptor beta chains below, sequenced in a study of identical twins. TCRdb ran MiXCR on the 5' RACE reads and lists one entry per CDR3 protein. The sample yields around 530,000 distinct CDR3 sequences, about 16% seen once. These data were likewise used in another study, on yellow fever vaccine responses in identical twins.

What was sequenced was CD4+ T cells sorted from blood. Source of these receptors: a woman under 30 in good health.

The V and J genes are TRBV7-8 and TRBJ1-4; 10 nucleotides match TRBD1. This CDR3 has 16 residues. V gave up 5 bases and J gave up 7 bases; unmatched junction bases: 10. Germline values: CDR1 SGHVS, CDR2 FQNEAQ. CDR3 nucleotide sequence: TGTGCCAGCAGCCCGGCCGGGACAGGGGTGGTTGAAAAACTGTTTTTT. Translating gives CASSPAGTGVVEKLFF.

The rearrangement links TRBV28 to TRBJ2-5, with 8 bases that match TRBD2. The length of the CDR3 is 18 residues. Trimming removed 4 bases from V and 5 bases from J; junction bases left unmatched: 18. Germline V gene data show CDR1 as MDHEN and CDR2 as SYDVKM. CDR3 in DNA: TGTGCCAGCAGTTCCCCCGGGGTAGCGGGGAGAGAAAGGGAGACCCAGTACTTC. Its translation is CASSSPGVAGRERETQYF. The variable domain in full, completed from reference TRBV28 and TRBJ2-5, reads DVKVTQSSRYLVKRTGEKVFLECVQDMDHENMFWYRQDPGLGLRLIYFSYDVKMKEKGDIPEGYSVSREKKERFSLILESASTNQTSMYLCASSSPGVAGRERETQYFGPGTRLLVL.